This TCR beta chain was recorded in a study of blood T cell repertoires in COVID-19. Across the whole study: The United States, Italy and Spain were the sources of the acute and convalescent COVID-19 samples. Nucleic acid was either cDNA or gDNA, and it came from T cells, B-cell-depleted T cells, or PBMCs.

The table came from immunoSEQ multiplex PCR; TCRdb's copy has only in-frame clones and leaves some out. The table includes around 320,000 clones, 75% to 85% detected once. Germline V gene lookup returns CDR1 WSHSY and CDR2 SAAADI. CDR3 length equals 15 residues. V lost 7 bases and J lost 2, with 15 bases in between. This clone was found once. This receptor was obtained from a human donor in a cohort sampled during active COVID-19. The rearrangement links TRBV10-2 to TRBJ2-1, with a weak D call TRBD2 (6 bases). The sample taken for sequencing was peripheral blood. This CDR3 is CASKEGSGPYNEQFF. The DNA for the CDR3 is TGCGCCAGCAAAGAGGGTAGCGGACCCTACAATGAGCAGTTCTTC.